Listed below are T cell receptor beta chains from one sample, sequenced in a study of early T cells in non-severe SARS-CoV-2 infection. TCRdb reprocessed the 5' RACE reads with MiXCR, giving one entry per CDR3 protein. The profile shows fewer than 30,000 distinct CDR3 sequences, 4.3% of them singletons. Sequenced input: whole blood. These receptor sequences come from an adult who was a healthcare worker with PCR-confirmed SARS-CoV-2 infection or an uninfected control (not recorded which). The CDR3 runs from the conserved cysteine through the conserved F or W. A D gene is named only where the DNA matches it firmly. Clone size is given for some rows only: seen once, a few or many times, or a class if the clone is expanded.

D	size	V	J	DNA	CDR3
TRBD1	many	TRBV5-5	TRBJ1-4	TGTGCCAGCAGCTCCCGACAGGGCGGGGGAGCAACTAATGAAAAACTGTTTTTT	CASSSRQGGGATNEKLFF
.	many	TRBV27	TRBJ2-3	TGTGCCAGCAGTTTGGGTAGCAGCAGCACAGATACGCAGTATTTT	CASSLGSSSTDTQYF
TRBD1	.	TRBV20-1	TRBJ2-7	TGCAGTCCTCGACAGGGGGCGGGCAACGAGCAGTACTTC	CSPRQGAGNEQYF
.	many	TRBV24-1	TRBJ2-5	TGTGCCACCAGTGACCAAAAAGGACAGATCCAAGAGACCCAGTACTTC	CATSDQKGQIQETQYF
.	medium-sized	TRBV25-1	TRBJ2-7	TGTGCCAGCAGTCCTACCGGGACAAAGACTGCCCGACCCGAGCAGTACTTC	CASSPTGTKTARPEQYF
.	many	TRBV4-1	TRBJ2-7	TGCGCCAGCAGCCTTGACGGGGACACCTACTACGAGCAGTACTTC	CASSLDGDTYYEQYF
.	few	TRBV5-1	TRBJ2-2	TGCGCCAGCAGCTCTAGACTGGGGAACACCGGGGAGCTGTTTTTT	CASSSRLGNTGELFF
.	many	TRBV6-6	TRBJ2-5	TGTGCCAGCTCTTGGAGTTACAAAGAGACCCAGTACTTC	CASSWSYKETQYF
TRBD2	many	TRBV24-1	TRBJ2-1	TGTGCCACCAGTGAAACTAGCGGGAGTAGGGACAATGAGCAGTTCTTC	CATSETSGSRDNEQFF
TRBD1	many	TRBV14	TRBJ2-5	TGTGCCAGCGACAAGGGACAGGCGTACCAAGAGACCCAGTACTTC	CASDKGQAYQETQYF
TRBD1	many	TRBV18	TRBJ2-4	TGTGCCAGCTCGGGCGACAGGGTCAAAAACATTCAGTACTTC	CASSGDRVKNIQYF
.	many	TRBV11-2	TRBJ2-7	TGTGCCAGCAGCTTAGCGGCTAGTCCCTCCTACGAGCAGTACTTC	CASSLAASPSYEQYF
.	.	TRBV11-2	TRBJ1-2	TGTGCCAGCAGCTTAGGGGAAGATGGCTACACCTTC	CASSLGEDGYTF
TRBD2	many	TRBV5-1	TRBJ2-2	TGCGCCAGCAGCCGACTCCCGAGTGGACTAGCGGGACTTACGAACACCGGGGAGCTGTTTTTT	CASSRLPSGLAGLTNTGELFF
.	many	TRBV4-3	TRBJ2-7	TGCGCCAGCAGCCAGATTGGTTCCCCTTCGGTTTACGAGCAGTACTTC	CASSQIGSPSVYEQYF
.	many	TRBV4-2	TRBJ2-7	TGTGCCAGCAGCCAAGGCGGTATGTCCTACGAGCAGTACTTC	CASSQGGMSYEQYF
TRBD1	many	TRBV7-2	TRBJ1-6	TGTGCCAGCAGCTTGTCGGGGACAGGTGGCCTTCGGTCACCCCTCCACTTT	CASSLSGTGGLRSPLHF
TRBD1	many	TRBV6-1	TRBJ2-6	TGTGCCAGCAGTGCCGGACAGGGTGGGGCCAACGTCCTGACTTTC	CASSAGQGGANVLTF
TRBD1	many	TRBV11-2	TRBJ2-5	TGTGCCAGCAGCCCTACAGGGGGAAGGAGGACCCAGTACTTC	CASSPTGGRRTQYF
TRBD2	.	TRBV5-1	TRBJ2-1	TGCGCCAGCAGCTGGGCCGGGACTAGCGGGAGAGGTGAGCAGTTCTTC	CASSWAGTSGRGEQFF
TRBD2	few	TRBV7-8	TRBJ2-7	TGTGCCAGCAGTACCAGCGGGGTAAGCTACGAGCAGTACTTC	CASSTSGVSYEQYF
.	many	TRBV30	TRBJ2-7	TGTGCCTTAGAGCCTACAGGGTCAAGCTCCTACGAGCAGTACTTC	CALEPTGSSSYEQYF
.	.	TRBV5-1	TRBJ2-6	TGCGCCAGCACCCTCTGGGGAGGGGGCGATTCGTCTGGGGCCAACGTCCTGACTTTC	CASTLWGGGDSSGANVLTF
.	many	TRBV20-1	TRBJ1-5	TGCAGTGCTAGGAGTCCAGGGGCTGAGCAGCCCCAGCATTTT	CSARSPGAEQPQHF
.	many	TRBV7-9	TRBJ1-1	TGTGCCAGCAGCCCAAAGGGAATTCAGAACACTGAAGCTTTCTTT	CASSPKGIQNTEAFF
.	many	TRBV6-4	TRBJ2-1	TGTGCCAGCAGTCTAGGGGCTCTGAGGGATGAGCAGTTCTTC	CASSLGALRDEQFF
TRBD1	many	TRBV11-2	TRBJ1-6	TGTGCCAGCAGTCTTGACAGGGGGCTGGGGAATTCACCCCTCCACTTT	CASSLDRGLGNSPLHF
TRBD1	many	TRBV7-8	TRBJ1-5	TGTGCCAGCAGCTTGAGACAGGGTATAGGACAGCCCCAGCATTTT	CASSLRQGIGQPQHF
.	few	TRBV7-2	TRBJ2-1	TGTGCCAGCAGCCTAGGGGTCTCCTACAATGAGCAGTTCTTC	CASSLGVSYNEQFF
TRBD2	.	TRBV29-1	TRBJ2-3	TGCAGCGTTTGGGAAGGAGCGGGAGGGGGAGATACGCAGTATTTT	CSVWEGAGGGDTQYF
TRBD1	many	TRBV7-2	TRBJ1-1	TGTGCCAGCAGCCCCTGGGGGGACAGGGCCATGAGCACTGAAGCTTTCTTT	CASSPWGDRAMSTEAFF
.	many	TRBV20-1	TRBJ1-4	TGCAGTGCTAGACCCAGGGGAAGTGAAAAACTGTTTTTT	CSARPRGSEKLFF
.	.	TRBV7-3	TRBJ2-3	TGTGCCAGCAGCTCCGGACTGACCCCGGATACGCAGTATTTT	CASSSGLTPDTQYF
TRBD2	.	TRBV6-2/TRBV6-3	TRBJ2-7	TGTGCCAGCAGCCGGAGGACTAGCGGGCCCTACGAGCAGTACTTC	CASSRRTSGPYEQYF
.	.	TRBV7-6	TRBJ2-5	TGTGCCAGCAGCCGACTAATGTCCAGCGACGAGACCCAGTACTTC	CASSRLMSSDETQYF
.	many	TRBV18	TRBJ1-1	TGTGCCAGCTCACCACCGAATACGTTCCATATGAACACTGAAGCTTTCTTT	CASSPPNTFHMNTEAFF